A single sample gave rise to the 32 T cell receptor beta chains below, sequenced in a study of regulatory T cells in long-lasting Graves disease. Through Arm-PCR of CDR3 regions and iRepertoire HTBI primers, TCR beta libraries were built. TCRdb independently ran MiXCR on the multiplex PCR reads; one entry per CDR3 protein. The data hold 440,000 or so distinct CDR3 sequences, with around 15% observed a single time. Time point reported: newly diagnosed GD, antithyroid drugs for less than 3 months. Generation of the TCR library employed RNA extracted from PBMCs. This same sample was also part of a study on T cells in Graves' hyperthyroidism and ophthalmopathy.

This specimen consisted of peripheral blood mononuclear cells (PBMCs), obtained at new diagnosis, from a patient treated with antithyroid drugs. The receptors were gathered from a woman aged 25-40 years with Graves disease.

This clonotype has just a few counts. This chain connects TRBV20-1 to TRBJ2-5; perhaps TRBD2 as D (6 bases). The CDR3 runs to 12 residues. Trimming took off 2 bases at V and 4 bases at J, with 8 bases between the two ends. Germline values: CDR1 DFQATT, CDR2 SNEGSKA (reference sequence). CDR3 protein: CSARNGRETQYF. CDR3 nucleotide sequence: TGCAGTGCTAGAAACGGGAGAGAGACCCAGTACTTC.

Points on this clonotype: An end of the junction differs from the germline gene, which may be a read error. The genes are TRBV10-2 and TRBJ2-7, with D possibly matching TRBD1 (6 bases). The CDR3 extends over 17 amino acids. Germline lookup yields CDR1 WSHSY and CDR2 SAAADI. The CDR3 is CASSEWDIILSSYEQYF. CDR3 nucleotides: TGCGCCAGCAGCGAGTGGGACATCATCCTTAGCTCCTACGAGCAGTACTTC.

Only a few counts were recorded for this clonotype. This chain uses TRBV9 with TRBJ2-3; a weak D match, TRBD1 (5 bases). In germline, CDR1 is SGDLS, CDR2 YYNGEE. V was cut by 0 bases and J by 4 bases, with 9 bases left in between. The CDR3 is made up of 14 amino acids. The CDR3 DNA reads as TGTGCCAGCAGCGTAGATGCAGGGCCAGATACGCAGTATTTT. This sequence encodes CASSVDAGPDTQYF. Full variable domain (rest looked up from reference TRBV9 and TRBJ2-3): DSGVTQTPKHLITATGQRVTLRCSPRSGDLSVYWYQQSLDQGLQFLIQYYNGEERAKGNILERFSAQQFPDLHSELNLSSLELGDSALYFCASSVDAGPDTQYFGPGTRLTVL.

Comment on this clonotype: Just one base apart from a much larger clone, this may be a read error. The chain combines TRBV30 with TRBJ2-6, with 9 bases matching TRBD1. J was trimmed by 7 bases and V by 3 bases; bases with no gene match: 13. Germline CDR1 GTSNPN, CDR2 SVGIG (reference sequence). This CDR3 region has 17 residues. The CDR3 region is CAWSPGQGRVGANVLTF. The CDR3 DNA sequence: TGTGCCTGGAGCCCCGGACAGGGGAGGGTTGGAGCCAACGTCCTGACTTTC.

This clonotype was counted many times. This chain connects TRBV27 to TRBJ2-4; 8 bases are shared with TRBD2. Trimming took 2 bases from V and 2 from J; bases not matched to a gene: 14. The CDR3 extends over 19 amino acids. The germline CDR1 and CDR2 sequences are MNHEY and SMNVEV (reference sequence). DNA for the CDR3: TGTGCCAGCAGTTTAAAGGTCCTGCCCAGCGGGAGAACCAAAAACATTCAGTACTTC. It is translated as CASSLKVLPSGRTKNIQYF.

The rearrangement joins TRBV20-1 to TRBJ2-7; TRBD1 matches at 9 bases. Trimming took 3 bases from V and 6 from J; bases not matched to a gene: 12. Germline V gene lookup returns CDR1 DFQATT and CDR2 SNEGSKA (reference sequence). CDR3 length: 15 amino acids. The CDR3 DNA reads TGCAGTGCTAGGGAGGGACAGGGAGGTCTTGTCGAGCAGTACTTC. This translates into CSAREGQGGLVEQYF.

This clonotype has only a few counts. The gene calls are TRBV12-3 or TRBV12-4 and TRBJ1-1, with TRBD1 as a possible D gene (6 bases). Trimming removed 8 bases at V and 4 bases at J, with 14 bases between. This CDR3 has 13 residues. As DNA, the CDR3 is TGTGCCAGCGAGGGGGGAGTGGGCACTGAAGCTTTCTTT. Its translation is CASEGGVGTEAFF.

This clonotype was picked up a small number of times. The gene calls are TRBV7-9 and TRBJ2-7; D is unresolved. Trimming took 5 bases from V and 4 from J, leaving 15 bases between them. The CDR3 sequence is 14 residues long. Per germline, CDR1 SEHNR and CDR2 FQNEAQ (reference sequence). The CDR3 DNA reads as TGTGCCAGCAGCGCCCAGTCATGGGAATACGAGCAGTACTTC. Its protein product is CASSAQSWEYEQYF.

V usage is TRBV6-2 or TRBV6-3 and J usage is TRBJ2-7; maybe TRBD1 (6 bases). This CDR3 has 14 amino acids. Germline CDR1 is MNHEY and CDR2 is SVGEGT. Trimming removed 0 bases from V and 6 bases from J, with 12 bases in between. The CDR3 coding sequence is TGTGCCAGCAGTTACTCGACAGGCCGGGGCGAGCAGTACTTC. Amino acid sequence: CASSYSTGRGEQYF.

This clonotype occurred many times. The V call is TRBV12-3 or TRBV12-4, the J call TRBJ1-4; D call uncertain. V was cut by 6 bases and J by 8 bases, with 13 bases left in between. This CDR3 contains 13 residues. For the CDR3, the DNA is TGTGCCAGCAGCTTCGACGGTGGGGAAAAACTGTTTTTT. Translated: CASSFDGGEKLFF.

This clonotype occurred many times. The chain couples TRBV12-3 or TRBV12-4 to TRBJ2-7; possible D gene TRBD1, 5 bases. Trimming cost V 5 bases and J 4 bases, with 15 bases left between them. The CDR3 sequence is 14 residues long. The CDR3 sequence: CASSEHGHHYEQYF. CDR3 DNA sequence: TGTGCCAGCAGTGAACACGGACACCATTACGAGCAGTACTTC.

The gene calls are TRBV7-9 and TRBJ2-1; 7 nucleotides align to TRBD1. TRBJ2-7 explains the end of the DNA better; the J call may be wrong. The CDR3 length is 13 residues. The germline V gene has CDR1 SEHNR and CDR2 FQNEAQ (reference sequence). The CDR3 coding sequence is TGTGCCAGCAGCACCGGGACAGTCAATGAGCAGTACTTC. Encoded protein: CASSTGTVNEQYF.

This clonotype appeared many times. This chain links TRBV28 with TRBJ1-3; D gene unclear. This CDR3 comprises 15 residues. CDR1 and CDR2 (germline): MDHEN, SYDVKM. V was shortened by 3 bases and J by 1 base, with 10 bases between the two germline ends. DNA for the CDR3: TGTGCCAGCAGTTTGGGTACGGCTTCTGGAAACACCATATATTTT. It codes for CASSLGTASGNTIYF. Using reference TRBV28 and TRBJ1-3 for the parts outside the CDR3, the full variable domain is DVKVTQSSRYLVKRTGEKVFLECVQDMDHENMFWYRQDPGLGLRLIYFSYDVKMKEKGDIPEGYSVSREKKERFSLILESASTNQTSMYLCASSLGTASGNTIYFGEGSWLTVV.

Concerning this clonotype: One base away lies a much larger clone, so this may be a sequencing read error. The chain has TRBV5-1 and TRBJ2-2, with D possibly matching TRBD2 (6 bases). The CDR3 is 14 residues long. Per the germline V gene, CDR1 is SGHRS and CDR2 is YFSETQ. Here the CDR3 DNA reads TGCGCCAGCACTAGCGATCCGAACACCGGGGAGCCGTTTTTT. Residues: CASTSDPNTGEPFF.

Many counts were recorded for this clonotype. The rearrangement joins TRBV27 to TRBJ1-1; a possible D gene is TRBD1 (5 bases). The CDR3 spans 12 residues. CDR1 and CDR2 from the germline V gene are MNHEY and SMNVEV (reference sequence). Between the trimmed V and J ends, which lost 5 bases and 4 bases, there was a span of 8 bases. In DNA form, the CDR3 reads TGTGCCAGCAGTCAAAGGGGCACTGAAGCTTTCTTT. This translates into CASSQRGTEAFF.

This clonotype has at least ten counts. The chain uses TRBV11-2 and TRBJ2-3, with D uncertain. The CDR3 length is 15 residues. The V and J ends lost 2 bases and 4 bases respectively, with 13 bases between them. CDR1 is SGHAT and CDR2 is FQNNGV in the germline V gene. CDR3 sequence: CASSLSHRVADTQYF. CDR3 DNA: TGTGCCAGCAGCTTATCTCACAGAGTGGCAGATACGCAGTATTTT.

This clonotype was counted only a few times. The V gene is TRBV4-3, the J gene TRBJ1-6, with no clear D. The V end lost 0 bases, the J end lost 6 bases, and 15 bases lay between the germline ends. Germline V gives CDR1 LGHNA, CDR2 YSLEER. The CDR3 sequence is 17 residues long. The CDR3 is CASSQDFGGFGNSPLHF. For the CDR3, the DNA is TGCGCCAGCAGCCAAGATTTTGGAGGTTTCGGTAATTCACCCCTCCACTTT.

This clonotype was counted a few times. V gene TRBV7-9 combines with J gene TRBJ2-5; 8 positions match TRBD2. The CDR3 totals 15 residues. The junction had 5 bases not matched to a gene; V was cut back by 2 bases and J by 3 bases. Germline V gene sequence: CDR1 SEHNR, CDR2 FQNEAQ (reference sequence). The CDR3 reads CASSLRAGVEETQYF. The CDR3 DNA is TGTGCCAGCAGCTTACGAGCGGGAGTTGAAGAGACCCAGTACTTC. The full variable domain, with the rest looked up from reference TRBV7-9 and TRBJ2-5, is DTGVSQNPRHKITKRGQNVTFRCDPISEHNRLYWYRQTLGQGPEFLTYFQNEAQLEKSRLLSDRFSAERPKGSFSTLEIQRTEQGDSAMYLCASSLRAGVEETQYFGPGTRLLVL.

Remarks on this clonotype: A read error may produce the germline difference seen at one junction end. V and J are TRBV28 and TRBJ2-1, with a weak D call TRBD2 (6 bases). The CDR3 length is 12 residues. CDR1 is MDHEN, CDR2 SYDVKM, per germline. CDR3 region: CATEGLPNERFF. The CDR3 DNA sequence: TGTGCCACCGAGGGACTTCCTAATGAGCGGTTCTTC.

This clonotype was recorded many times. The J gene is TRBJ2-7, the V gene TRBV12-3 or TRBV12-4; D unresolved. Trimming shortened V by 6 bases and J by 6 bases, and 12 bases separated the two germline ends. This CDR3 region has 12 residues. The CDR3 region is CASSPTLGEQYF. CDR3 sequence (DNA): TGTGCCAGCAGCCCTACCCTAGGCGAGCAGTACTTC.

The sample holds many counts of this clonotype. The chain links TRBV29-1 to TRBJ1-1; 7 nucleotides agree with TRBD1. The CDR3 covers 13 residues. The trim removed 6 bases at V and 1 base at J, leaving 5 bases unmatched. Germline V gene lookup returns CDR1 SQVTM and CDR2 ANQGSEA. The CDR3 sequence: CSVTRTGNTEAFF. DNA of the CDR3: TGCAGCGTGACCCGGACAGGGAACACTGAAGCTTTCTTT.

The chain is built from TRBV11-2 and TRBJ2-1, with a tentative D call TRBD2 (6 bases). The V gene lost 5 bases and the J gene lost 5 bases, with 16 bases spanning the gap. The CDR3 is 15 residues long. Germline lookup yields CDR1 SGHAT and CDR2 FQNNGV. The DNA of the CDR3 is TGTGCCAGCAGCCCACCCCTAGCGCGAAACAATGAGCAGTTCTTC. As protein: CASSPPLARNNEQFF.

This clonotype showed up many times. The CDR3 reads CASSPDLNTEAFF. In DNA, the CDR3 is TGTGCCAGCAGTCCGGACTTGAACACTGAAGCTTTCTTT. The chain is built from TRBV2 and TRBJ1-1; D remains ambiguous. This CDR3 region has 13 residues. Germline assignment: CDR1 SNHLY and CDR2 FYNNEI. Trimming stripped 5 bases from V and 0 bases from J, with 7 bases between.

There are a few counts of this clonotype. The rearrangement uses TRBV20-1 and TRBJ1-2, with D possibly TRBD1 on 5 matching bases. V shed 2 bases and J shed 2 bases, with 9 bases lying between them. The length of the CDR3 is 13 residues. Germline loops: CDR1 DFQATT, CDR2 SNEGSKA (reference sequence). In DNA, the CDR3 is TGCAGTGCTAGACCGGCAGGGAACTATGGCTACACCTTC. Its protein product is CSARPAGNYGYTF.

This clonotype was seen ten or more times. The chain couples TRBV28 to TRBJ1-1; D not certain. Germline CDR1 is MDHEN and CDR2 is SYDVKM. Deletions cut 7 bases from V and 0 bases from J, with 9 bases between. The length of the CDR3 is 13 residues. CDR3 in DNA: TGTGCCAGCACCTGGGCCTTGAACACTGAAGCTTTCTTT. It specifies CASTWALNTEAFF.

In this sample, this clonotype turned up many times. A read error may produce the germline difference seen at one junction end. The rearrangement joins TRBV6-1 to TRBJ2-2; D may match TRBD1 or TRBD2 (5 bases each). In germline, CDR1 is MNHNS, CDR2 SASEGT. This CDR3 has 16 residues. CDR3 residues: CASSPFYDSRSGELFF. CDR3 DNA sequence: TGTGCCAGCAGTCCATTCTACGACAGCCGGTCCGGGGAGCTGTTCTTT.

CDR3 loop: CASSYRPLGTTNEKLFF. The CDR3 DNA reads as TGTGCCAGCAGCTACCGGCCGCTGGGGACAACTAATGAAAAACTGTTTTTT. The chain carries TRBV7-2 and TRBJ1-4, with D hard to call. Germline loops: CDR1 SGHTA, CDR2 FQGNSA. The CDR3 sequence is 17 residues long. The germline V and J ends were trimmed by 4 bases and 0 bases, with 15 bases remaining between them.

This chain connects TRBV11-2 to TRBJ2-2, with a tentative D call TRBD2 (7 bases). Trimming shortened V by 0 bases and J by 5 bases, and 19 bases separated the two germline ends. The CDR3 contains 18 residues. The germline gives CDR1 SGHAT, CDR2 FQNNGV. The CDR3: CASSLDQQGTTLTGELFF. The DNA of the CDR3 is TGTGCCAGCAGCTTAGATCAGCAGGGGACTACACTTACCGGGGAGCTGTTTTTT.

This clonotype was observed many times. This sequence joins TRBV5-1 and TRBJ2-4, with TRBD1 identical over 9 bases. Per the germline V gene, CDR1 is SGHRS and CDR2 is YFSETQ. The CDR3 is 13 residues long. V lost 5 bases to trimming and J lost 7 bases; unmatched junction nucleotides: 4. CDR3 region: CASSETGGNIQYF. DNA for the CDR3: TGCGCCAGCAGTGAGACAGGGGGGAACATTCAGTACTTC.

This clonotype was counted between two and nine times. V and J are TRBV18 and TRBJ1-3, with a weak D call TRBD1 (5 bases). The V gene lost 3 bases and the J gene lost 0 bases, with 18 bases spanning the gap. There are 18 residues in the CDR3. Germline CDR1 reads KGHSH; CDR2 reads LQKENI. The CDR3 DNA is TGTGCCAGCTCACCGGGTTACGGGGGGTCCTACTCTGGAAACACCATATATTTT. It codes for CASSPGYGGSYSGNTIYF.

This clonotype was detected many times. The rearrangement joins TRBV6-2 or TRBV6-3 to TRBJ2-4; D is uncertain. Germline V gene lookup returns CDR1 MNHEY and CDR2 SVGEGT. Trimming took off 0 bases at V and 0 bases at J, with 12 bases between the two ends. The CDR3 runs 17 residues. CDR3 protein: CASSYSWAARAKNIQYF. In DNA form, the CDR3 reads TGTGCCAGCAGTTACTCGTGGGCAGCGAGAGCCAAAAACATTCAGTACTTC.

This clonotype has a count of ten or more. The genes are TRBV12-3 or TRBV12-4 and TRBJ1-5, with D unclear. The CDR3 length is 11 residues. Trimming shortened V by 1 base and J by 9 bases, and 4 bases separated the two germline ends. The CDR3 protein is CASSLEGPQHF. The DNA of the CDR3 is TGTGCCAGCAGTTTAGAGGGGCCCCAGCATTTT.